These 17 T cell receptor beta chains share one sample of origin, sequenced in a study of blood T cell repertoires in COVID-19. Assay: immunoSEQ multiplex PCR; the TCRdb copy retains only in-frame clones and omits some. The sample carries fewer than 350,000 clones, approximately 91% recorded once. What was sequenced was PBMCs or T cells enriched from blood (not recorded which). The origin of the receptors is a woman in her thirties or forties who had recovered from COVID-19.

The V and J genes are TRBV27 and TRBJ1-1; weak D call: TRBD1 (5 bases). This CDR3 is built from 15 residues. Germline CDR1 reads MNHEY; CDR2 reads SMNVEV (reference sequence). V was pared by 4 bases and J by 2 bases, with 14 bases between. The CDR3 spells CASSYSRGANTEAFF. In DNA form, the CDR3 reads TGTGCCAGCAGTTACTCGCGGGGCGCAAACACTGAAGCTTTCTTT.

The chain recombines TRBV11-2 with TRBJ1-2; TRBD1 aligns across 9 bases. CDR1 is SGHAT, CDR2 FQNNGV, per germline. The CDR3 sequence is 14 residues long. Trimming cost V 4 bases and J 8 bases; bases outside gene matches: 8. The CDR3 here is CASSWTGAPGGYTF. CDR3 nucleotide sequence: TGTGCCAGCAGCTGGACAGGGGCCCCCGGAGGCTACACCTTC.

V usage is TRBV12-3 or TRBV12-4 and J usage is TRBJ2-5; 8 nucleotides line up with TRBD2. V shed 10 bases and J 0 bases; nucleotides not matched to a gene: 4. The CDR3 is made up of 13 amino acids. CDR3 region: CANAGGHQETQYF. The CDR3 DNA reads as TGTGCCAACGCGGGGGGACACCAAGAGACCCAGTACTTC.

The chain joins TRBV6-1 to TRBJ1-5, with unresolved D. This CDR3 contains 17 residues. Germline V gene lookup returns CDR1 MNHNS and CDR2 SASEGT. Trimming removed 2 bases at V and 6 bases at J, with 20 bases between. The CDR3 protein is CASSEFPGMGIGQPQHF. The CDR3 bases are TGTGCCAGCAGTGAATTCCCAGGCATGGGTATAGGTCAGCCCCAGCATTTT.

Details on this clone: The same CDR3 arises from other DNA sequences in this sample as well. The rearrangement uses TRBV9 and TRBJ1-1; 9 positions agree with TRBD1. The CDR3 totals 14 residues. Per the germline V gene, CDR1 is SGDLS and CDR2 is YYNGEE. The junction had 1 base not matched to a gene; V was cut back by 3 bases and J by 1 base. The CDR3 bases are TGTGCCAGCAGCGCGGGACAGGGGAACACTGAAGCTTTCTTT. Amino acids: CASSAGQGNTEAFF.

The chain couples TRBV7-9 to TRBJ1-4, with D possibly being TRBD1 (6 bases). The CDR3 has 15 amino acids. Germline V gene lookup returns CDR1 SEHNR and CDR2 FQNEAQ (reference sequence). Trimming left V 5 bases short and J 8 bases short, with 18 bases between. The CDR3 DNA reads as TGTGCCAGCAGCCCCCTAGGGAACACAGGGGAAAAACTGTTTTTT. This codes for CASSPLGNTGEKLFF.

The rearrangement joins TRBV19 to TRBJ1-6; 8 bases line up with TRBD1. V shed 5 bases and J 13 bases; nucleotides not matched to a gene: 7. This CDR3 has 13 amino acids. Germline V CDR1 and CDR2: LNHDA, SQIVND (reference sequence). The CDR3 nucleotides are TGTGCCAGTAGTGACAGGGGCCGGGTGCCCCTCCACTTT. Its protein is CASSDRGRVPLHF.

V gene TRBV2 combines with J gene TRBJ1-2; D uncertain. Germline CDR1 reads SNHLY; CDR2 reads FYNNEI. V dropped 8 bases and J dropped 4 bases, with 17 bases sitting between them. This CDR3 has 14 amino acids. CDR3 sequence: CASRWEENFYGYTF. The DNA of the CDR3 is TGTGCCAGCCGCTGGGAGGAAAATTTCTATGGCTACACCTTC.

This clone is a singleton in its sample. This chain connects TRBV2 to TRBJ1-2; D possibly corresponds to TRBD1 (5 bases). The CDR3 has 14 amino acids. Trimming stripped 6 bases from V and 2 bases from J, with 13 bases between. The germline V gene has CDR1 SNHLY and CDR2 FYNNEI. This CDR3 is CASSPREGNYGYTF. Written as DNA, the CDR3 is TGTGCCAGCAGCCCCAGGGAGGGGAACTATGGCTACACCTTC. Supplemented by reference TRBV2 and TRBJ1-2, the full variable domain reads EPEVTQTPSHQVTQMGQEVILRCVPISNHLYFYWYRQILGQKVEFLVSFYNNEISEKSEIFDDQFSVERPDGSNFTLKIRSTKLEDSAMYFCASSPREGNYGYTFGSGTRLTVV.

The rearrangement joins TRBV30 to TRBJ1-1, with D hard to call. The V end was cut by 4 bases, the J end by 5 bases, with 14 bases between. The CDR3 loop spans 13 amino acids. Per the germline V gene, CDR1 is GTSNPN and CDR2 is SVGIG (reference sequence). CDR3 amino acids: CAWTYPSGTEAFF. The CDR3 coding sequence is TGTGCCTGGACTTACCCCTCGGGGACTGAAGCTTTCTTT.

The V gene is TRBV2, the J gene TRBJ1-2, with D uncertain. V lost 6 bases, J lost 7 bases, and 9 bases lay in between. Per the germline V gene, CDR1 is SNHLY and CDR2 is FYNNEI. This CDR3 has 11 amino acids. The CDR3, as DNA: TGTGCCAGCAGCGAGTCTGGTGGCTACACCTTC. This gives the protein CASSESGGYTF.

This clone was found once. The chain is built from TRBV30 and TRBJ1-6; D unresolved. The V gene lost 3 bases and the J gene lost 7 bases, with 13 bases spanning the gap. This CDR3 spans 14 amino acids. CDR1 is GTSNPN and CDR2 is SVGIG in the germline V gene (reference sequence). The CDR3 loop is CAWSLFHQNSPLHF. The CDR3 region has the DNA TGTGCCTGGAGCCTCTTCCACCAGAATTCACCCCTCCACTTT.

The CDR3 region has the DNA TGTGCCAGCAGTCCACGGACTAACGGAGAGACCCAGTACTTC. Amino acid sequence: CASSPRTNGETQYF. The chain recombines TRBV6-5 with TRBJ2-5; a possible D gene is TRBD2 (6 bases). The CDR3 length is 14 residues. Germline CDR1 is MNHEY and CDR2 is SVGAGI. With 5 bases removed from V and 4 bases from J, the gap between germline ends came to 14 bases.

The CDR3 bases are TGTGCCGGTCACTCGGGGGGGCGGGAAGAGACCCAGTACTTC. It codes for CAGHSGGREETQYF. The chain recombines TRBV30 with TRBJ2-5, with TRBD2 matching 8 bases. The V gene end was trimmed by 8 bases and the J gene end by 3 bases; junction bases not matched to a gene: 11. The CDR3 covers 14 residues. Germline values: CDR1 GTSNPN, CDR2 SVGIG (reference sequence).

This clone turned up a few times. The gene calls are TRBV13 and TRBJ1-1, with 7 bases identical to TRBD1. Losses at the gene ends were 3 bases for V and 7 bases for J; bases not matched to a gene: 5. The V gene's germline CDR1 is PRHDT and CDR2 FYEKMQ (reference sequence). The CDR3 totals 13 residues. The CDR3 DNA sequence: TGTGCCAGCAGCTTTGTCAGGGGGGATGAAGCTTTCTTT. It yields the protein CASSFVRGDEAFF.

The chain links TRBV5-1 to TRBJ2-3; 9 bases agree with TRBD2. Germline values: CDR1 SGHRS, CDR2 YFSETQ. This CDR3 region has 19 residues. The V gene end was trimmed by 5 bases and the J gene end by 0 bases; junction bases not matched to a gene: 16. This chain's CDR3 is CASRPSEAGGWTSTDTQYF. The CDR3 DNA sequence: TGCGCCAGCAGGCCGTCAGAAGCGGGGGGCTGGACTAGCACAGATACGCAGTATTTT.

This clone has a single count. The chain carries TRBV7-9 and TRBJ1-2, with D possibly matching TRBD1 (5 bases). The germline V gene has CDR1 SEHNR and CDR2 FQNEAQ (reference sequence). The CDR3 runs 13 residues. Deletions cut 1 base from V and 7 bases from J, with 10 bases between. CDR3 residues: CASSLVQGRGYTF. Here the CDR3 DNA reads TGTGCCAGCAGCTTAGTTCAGGGTCGTGGCTACACCTTC.